Listed here are 25 T cell receptor beta chains from one sample, sequenced in a study of T cell responses to AZD1222 COVID-19 vaccine. Clones were sequenced by immunoSEQ multiplex PCR, and TCRdb holds only the in-frame ones, with some missing. This table holds some 110,000 clones, about 88% found once. The sample here was peripheral blood, taken on day 0 of AZD1222 vaccination. These TCRs come from an adult in good health.

The V call is TRBV7-9, the J call TRBJ2-7; a weak D match, TRBD1 (6 bases). The CDR3 totals 17 residues. Trimming left V 5 bases short and J 0 bases short, with 20 bases between. The V gene's germline CDR1 is SEHNR and CDR2 FQNEAQ (reference sequence). The CDR3 DNA sequence: TGTGCCAGCAGCCACCCGCTTCAGGGGCCACTCTCCTACGAGCAGTACTTC. Protein sequence: CASSHPLQGPLSYEQYF.

The rearrangement uses TRBV5-1 and TRBJ1-2, with D possibly being TRBD1 (5 bases). Deletions cut 3 bases from V and 2 bases from J, with 11 bases between. Germline values: CDR1 SGHRS, CDR2 YFSETQ. The length of the CDR3 is 14 residues. Written as DNA, the CDR3 is TGCGCCAGCAGCTGGGGGACGGAGAACTATGGCTACACCTTC. This codes for CASSWGTENYGYTF.

This chain joins TRBV29-1 and TRBJ2-5; D not certain. The CDR3 runs to 14 residues. V shed 4 bases and J shed 5 bases, with 17 bases lying between them. Per germline, CDR1 SQVTM and CDR2 ANQGSEA. CDR3 sequence reads: CSVALTAELETQYF. The DNA of the CDR3 is TGCAGCGTTGCCCTGACCGCTGAGCTTGAGACCCAGTACTTC.

The rearrangement links TRBV9 to TRBJ1-5; weak D call: TRBD1 (6 bases). The CDR3 runs 15 residues. Germline values: CDR1 SGDLS, CDR2 YYNGEE. With 3 bases removed from V and 6 bases from J, the gap between germline ends came to 16 bases. The CDR3 DNA follows: TGTGCCAGCAGCGAGGGGGTCAGGGAATTTCAGCCCCAGCATTTT. Its translation is CASSEGVREFQPQHF.

The rearrangement uses TRBV25-1 and TRBJ2-7, with 9 bases identical to TRBD1. The V gene's germline CDR1 is MGHDK and CDR2 SYGVNS. The ends lost 3 bases at V and 4 bases at J; junction bases unmatched: 10. The CDR3 covers 16 residues. For the CDR3, the DNA is TGTGCCAGCAGTGACGATTCCGGGACAGGGATATACGAGCAGTACTTC. Protein product: CASSDDSGTGIYEQYF.

The chain is built from TRBV7-8 and TRBJ1-5, with D possibly being TRBD1 (5 bases). Germline CDR1 is SGHVS and CDR2 is FQNEAQ. V dropped 3 bases and J dropped 0 bases, with 15 bases sitting between them. The CDR3 sequence is 17 residues long. CDR3 coding DNA: TGTGCCAGCAGCTTGGACACCGGGCTCGATAGCAATCAGCCCCAGCATTTT. Its protein is CASSLDTGLDSNQPQHF.

The chain links TRBV5-4 to TRBJ1-2; 9 nucleotides align to TRBD1. Germline-derived CDR1 and CDR2 are SGHNT and YYREEE (reference sequence). The CDR3 contains 15 residues. J gave up 4 bases and V 3 bases, and 7 bases lay outside the gene matches. CDR3 DNA sequence: TGTGCCAGCAGCTCTGGACAGGGGTTAGGCTATGGCTACACCTTC. Amino acids: CASSSGQGLGYGYTF.

This sequence joins TRBV18 and TRBJ1-2; D is unclear. V gave up 0 bases and J gave up 6 bases, with 20 bases separating them. The CDR3 length is 17 residues. Germline CDR1 is KGHSH and CDR2 is LQKENI. CDR3 nucleotide sequence: TGTGCCAGCTCACCACCGCTCCGTTCCGTGACGAAACATGGCTACACCTTC. Residues: CASSPPLRSVTKHGYTF.

This rearrangement joins TRBV29-1 to TRBJ2-7; 8 nucleotides agree with TRBD2. V lost 7 bases and J lost 3; bases outside the gene matches: 8. This CDR3 region has 13 residues. Germline CDR1 reads SQVTM; CDR2 reads ANQGSEA. The CDR3 protein is CSARGGGNYEQYF. The CDR3 DNA is TGCAGCGCCAGGGGCGGGGGGAACTACGAGCAGTACTTC.

V is TRBV18 and J is TRBJ1-6; D is unclear. Trimming stripped 4 bases from V and 7 bases from J, with 17 bases between. The CDR3 covers 16 residues. CDR1 and CDR2 from the germline V gene are KGHSH and LQKENI. In DNA, the CDR3 is TGTGCCAGCTCACTGAAGGGTGCGGGTTACAATTCACCCCTCCACTTT. This encodes CASSLKGAGYNSPLHF.

The chain recombines TRBV6-1 with TRBJ2-1; the match to TRBD2 covers 9 bases. CDR3 size: 18 residues. Looked up from germline, CDR1 is MNHNS and CDR2 is SASEGT. Trimming removed 2 bases from V and 5 bases from J; junction bases left unmatched: 13. DNA of the CDR3: TGTGCCAGCAGTGAAAGGGATAGCGGGGGAGGAACCCACAATGAGCAGTTCTTC. This translates into CASSERDSGGGTHNEQFF.

The chain has TRBV9 and TRBJ1-2; TRBD1 matches 8 bases. Losses at the gene ends were 4 bases for V and 1 base for J; bases not matched to a gene: 12. The length of the CDR3 is 17 residues. Per the germline V gene, CDR1 is SGDLS and CDR2 is YYNGEE. Here the CDR3 DNA reads TGTGCCAGCAGCTCCAGGACAGGGCCACCCCTTAACTATGGCTACACCTTC. As protein: CASSSRTGPPLNYGYTF.

The rearrangement uses TRBV25-1 and TRBJ1-1; D is unresolved. CDR3 size: 11 residues. V was shortened by 6 bases and J by 10 bases, with 12 bases between the two germline ends. CDR1 and CDR2 from the germline V gene are MGHDK and SYGVNS. CDR3 DNA: TGTGCCAGCAGCAAAACCGGGAGAGCTTTCTTT. Translating it yields CASSKTGRAFF.

By its share, this clone is medium-sized (0.01 to 0.1%). One end of the junction does not line up with germline, which may come from a read error. CDR3 residues: CASSPYSGTPTAAYF. CDR3 nucleotides: TGCGCCAGCAGCCCCTACTCCGGGACGCCAACCGCGGCCTATTTT. The V call is TRBV4-1, the J call TRBJ1-4, with D possibly being TRBD1 (5 bases). Per the germline V gene, CDR1 is MGHRA and CDR2 is YSYEKL. The CDR3 is 15 residues long.

The chain uses TRBV9 and TRBJ2-6, with TRBD1 matching over 8 bases. Germline V gene lookup returns CDR1 SGDLS and CDR2 YYNGEE. CDR3 size: 19 residues. The V segment lost 3 bases and the J segment 0 bases; nucleotides outside the gene matches: 11. The CDR3 coding sequence is TGTGCCAGCAGCGAACCCAGACAGGGGCCGAGCTCTGGGGCCAACGTCCTGACTTTC. Translated, it gives CASSEPRQGPSSGANVLTF.

The J gene is TRBJ1-2, the V gene TRBV19, with D unclear. Trimming cost V 5 bases and J 4 bases, with 23 bases left between them. The CDR3 loop spans 17 amino acids. The germline V gene has CDR1 LNHDA and CDR2 SQIVND (reference sequence). The CDR3 region is CASSPFPRGPLSYGYTF. The CDR3, as DNA: TGTGCCAGTAGTCCCTTTCCCCGAGGACCTCTATCCTATGGCTACACCTTC.

This clone showed up just once. CDR3 sequence reads: CAWRDRETSPLHF. CDR3 DNA: TGTGCCTGGAGGGACAGGGAGACTTCACCCCTCCACTTT. The chain links TRBV30 to TRBJ1-6, with 8 bases identical to TRBD1. The germline CDR1 and CDR2 sequences are GTSNPN and SVGIG (reference sequence). Unmatched junction bases numbered 4, after V lost 3 bases and J lost 9 bases. The CDR3 consists of 13 residues.

The chain couples TRBV21-1 to TRBJ1-4. TRBV21-1 is described as a pseudogene. The CDR3 is 15 amino acids. The CDR3: CASSKRRRANEKLFF. The CDR3 region has the DNA TGTGCCAGCAGCAAACGACGGAGGGCTAATGAAAAACTGTTTTTT.

The chain has TRBV11-1 and TRBJ2-3; D not certain. V lost 5 bases, J lost 4 bases, and 7 bases lay in between. This CDR3 contains 12 residues. Germline V gives CDR1 SGHAT, CDR2 FQDESV (reference sequence). The CDR3 bases are TGTGCCAGCAGCCTTATAGCAGATACGCAGTATTTT. It codes for CASSLIADTQYF.

The chain carries TRBV10-1 and TRBJ1-2, with TRBD1 matching 10 bases. Germline V lookup: CDR1 WNHNN, CDR2 SYGVQD (reference sequence). Trimming took 3 bases from V and 10 from J; bases not matched to a gene: 5. This CDR3 has 13 residues. Here the CDR3 reads CASSDRTGGFYTF. The CDR3 DNA follows: TGCGCCAGCAGTGACCGGACAGGGGGGTTCTACACCTTC.

The chain recombines TRBV7-9 with TRBJ1-5; tentatively, D is TRBD1 (6 bases). Per the germline V gene, CDR1 is SEHNR and CDR2 is FQNEAQ (reference sequence). CDR3 size: 13 residues. The V end was cut by 6 bases, the J end by 4 bases, with 10 bases between. The CDR3 sequence: CASSQDRNQPQHF. CDR3 in DNA: TGTGCCAGCAGTCAGGACAGAAATCAGCCCCAGCATTTT.

The gene calls are TRBV2 and TRBJ1-6; D gene uncertain. Deletions cut 6 bases from V and 9 bases from J, with 12 bases between. From germline, CDR1 is SNHLY and CDR2 FYNNEI. This CDR3 is built from 13 residues. As DNA, the CDR3 is TGTGCCAGCAGCGGGGAATCGGTTTCACCCCTCCACTTT. This sequence encodes CASSGESVSPLHF.

This chain links TRBV6-5 with TRBJ2-7; D is possibly TRBD1 (6 bases). The CDR3 is made up of 13 amino acids. V was cut by 4 bases and J by 1 base, with 8 bases left in between. Germline CDR1 MNHEY, CDR2 SVGAGI. CDR3 protein: CASSSGASYEQYF. The CDR3 coding sequence is TGTGCCAGCAGTTCAGGGGCGTCCTACGAGCAGTACTTC.

The gene calls are TRBV9 and TRBJ1-3; D not resolved. Trimming took 0 bases from V and 4 from J, leaving 11 bases between them. Per the germline V gene, CDR1 is SGDLS and CDR2 is YYNGEE. The CDR3 loop spans 15 amino acids. Here the CDR3 DNA reads TGTGCCAGCAGCGTAGGCGGGGTAATCGGAAACACCATATATTTT. Its translation is CASSVGGVIGNTIYF. The full variable domain, with the rest looked up from reference TRBV9 and TRBJ1-3, is DSGVTQTPKHLITATGQRVTLRCSPRSGDLSVYWYQQSLDQGLQFLIQYYNGEERAKGNILERFSAQQFPDLHSELNLSSLELGDSALYFCASSVGGVIGNTIYFGEGSWLTVV.

This clone was detected only once. The V call is TRBV9, the J call TRBJ2-3; 7 positions agree with TRBD2. This CDR3 is built from 16 residues. Trimming at V came to 2 bases and at J to 5 bases, leaving 11 bases not matched to a gene. CDR1 is SGDLS, CDR2 YYNGEE, per germline. Here the CDR3 DNA reads TGTGCCAGCAGCGTGGCCCCCGGTTGGGGGGGAGATACGCAGTATTTT. Translation: CASSVAPGWGGDTQYF.